This TCR beta chain stems from a study of OX40 agonist ivuxolimab in advanced cancers. Whole-study context: Of the patients, three showed partial responses, one with hepatocellular carcinoma and two with cutaneous melanoma.

Autoimmune disease history or systemic immunosuppression disqualified patients. Sampling of blood occurred at baseline, cycle 4 day 1, and cycle 7 day 1. Here immunoSEQ multiplex PCR was the method, and the copy in TCRdb shows in-frame clones only, minus some. The data contain 100,000 or so clones, about nine tenths of them seen just once; the ten biggest clones take up around 0.16%. A remark on this clone: Its antigen is currently unknown. Distinct nucleotide sequences in the sample also encode this CDR3.

There are 15 residues in the CDR3. Germline assignment: CDR1 KGHSH and CDR2 LQKENI. V lost 3 bases and J lost 0, with 9 bases in between. Whole-study results and caveats: CD8+ T cells were the subset that, on average, had more expanded clones than CD4+.

The sample in question was CD4+ or CD8+ T cells sorted from blood, obtained in a trial of the OX40 agonist ivuxolimab. The TCR originated in an adult with an advanced solid tumor such as melanoma, head and neck, liver or kidney cancer. The genes are TRBV18 and TRBJ1-5; TRBD1 is a possible D gene (6 bases). CDR3 region: CASSPGQSSNQPQHF. CDR3 bases: TGTGCCAGCTCACCCGGACAGAGTAGCAATCAGCCCCAGCATTTT. The entire variable domain, with the rest obtained from reference TRBV18 and TRBJ1-5, is as follows: NAGVMQNPRHLVRRRGQEARLRCSPMKGHSHVYWYRQLPEEGLKFMVYLQKENIIDESGMPKERFSAEFPKEGPSILRIQQVVRGDSAAYFCASSPGQSSNQPQHFGDGTRLSIL.